The 19 T cell receptor beta chains below come from one sample, sequenced in a study of shared clonotypes between healthy human individuals. TCRdb keeps only in-frame clones here, not all; method: immunoSEQ multiplex PCR. The sample carries about 1.5 million clones, 95% to 99% recorded once. Sequenced sample: naive CD4+ T cells sorted from blood. Subset here: CD45RA+ positively selected. Every receptor here comes from a man aged 30 to 45 in good health.

The chain is built from TRBV5-1 and TRBJ2-1, with 9 bases identical to TRBD2. Germline V gene lookup returns CDR1 SGHRS and CDR2 YFSETQ. V shed 4 bases and J 2 bases; nucleotides not matched to a gene: 4. The CDR3 extends over 15 amino acids. CDR3 sequence: CASSRGLATYNEQFF. DNA of the CDR3: TGCGCCAGCAGCCGCGGACTAGCGACCTACAATGAGCAGTTCTTC.

V gene TRBV28 combines with J gene TRBJ2-7; maybe TRBD2 (6 bases). The germline V and J ends were trimmed by 5 bases and 3 bases, with 14 bases remaining between them. Per the germline V gene, CDR1 is MDHEN and CDR2 is SYDVKM. CDR3 size: 14 residues. CDR3 residues: CASSRTMMNYEQYF. Here the CDR3 DNA reads TGTGCCAGCAGTCGGACTATGATGAACTACGAGCAGTACTTC. Drawing the rest from reference TRBV28 and TRBJ2-7, the complete variable domain is DVKVTQSSRYLVKRTGEKVFLECVQDMDHENMFWYRQDPGLGLRLIYFSYDVKMKEKGDIPEGYSVSREKKERFSLILESASTNQTSMYLCASSRTMMNYEQYFGPGTRLTVT.

The chain recombines TRBV29-1 with TRBJ2-3; 13 bases line up with TRBD2. CDR3 length equals 14 residues. In germline, CDR1 is SQVTM, CDR2 ANQGSEA. J was trimmed by 2 bases and V by 8 bases; bases with no gene match: 4. The chain's CDR3 is CSTGTSGVTDTQYF. In DNA form, the CDR3 reads TGCAGCACCGGGACTAGCGGGGTCACAGATACGCAGTATTTT.

The chain links TRBV7-9 to TRBJ2-7; D not certain. V was clipped by 4 bases and J by 3 bases, with 10 bases between them. CDR3 length: 13 amino acids. The germline gives CDR1 SEHNR, CDR2 FQNEAQ (reference sequence). CDR3 in amino acids: CASSSRALYEQYF. As DNA, the CDR3 is TGTGCCAGCAGCTCACGGGCCCTCTACGAGCAGTACTTC.

The V and J genes are TRBV12-5 and TRBJ1-1, with D perhaps matching TRBD1 (5 bases). The V end was cut by 5 bases, the J end by 3 bases, with 10 bases between. Germline assignment: CDR1 LGHNT and CDR2 FRNRAP. The CDR3 has 13 residues. The CDR3 spells CASGPGGDTEAFF. Written as DNA, the CDR3 is TGTGCTAGTGGTCCGGGGGGGGACACTGAAGCTTTCTTT.

This clone occurred once. The genes are TRBV27 and TRBJ2-5, with 12 nucleotides matching TRBD1. V shed 5 bases and J 5 bases; nucleotides not matched to a gene: 21. This CDR3 is 20 amino acids long. Germline V gene sequence: CDR1 MNHEY, CDR2 SMNVEV (reference sequence). The CDR3 nucleotides are TGTGCCAGCAGTGCCCCGGGGGGCCCACGCGGGACAGGGGGCTTGGAGACCCAGTACTTC. It encodes CASSAPGGPRGTGGLETQYF.

The chain carries TRBV10-2 and TRBJ2-3; 15 bases fit TRBD2. The J segment lost 5 bases and the V segment lost 6 bases, leaving 6 bases of the junction unmatched. In germline, CDR1 is WSHSY, CDR2 SAAADI. CDR3 length: 16 residues. The CDR3 here is CASSSGLAGGIDTQYF. The CDR3, as DNA: TGCGCCAGCAGCTCGGGACTAGCGGGAGGTATAGATACGCAGTATTTT.

J is TRBJ2-7 and V is TRBV13; tentative D call: TRBD2 (6 bases). The germline V gene has CDR1 PRHDT and CDR2 FYEKMQ (reference sequence). V was trimmed by 5 bases and J by 3 bases, leaving 17 bases between them. CDR3 length: 15 residues. The CDR3 DNA is TGTGCCAGCAGCCGAACTAGCCTAGGAAGCTACGAGCAGTACTTC. Amino acids: CASSRTSLGSYEQYF.

This clone was recorded once. The chain links TRBV7-9 to TRBJ2-2, with D uncertain. Germline CDR1 reads SEHNR; CDR2 reads FQNEAQ (reference sequence). V was pared by 7 bases and J by 6 bases, with 9 bases between. The CDR3 contains 12 residues. The CDR3: CASTQVSGELFF. The CDR3 region has the DNA TGTGCCAGCACCCAGGTTTCCGGGGAGCTGTTTTTT.

This chain links TRBV6-5 with TRBJ2-7; 9 nucleotides align to TRBD1. The junction had 3 bases not matched to a gene; V was cut back by 6 bases and J by 0 bases. In germline, CDR1 is MNHEY, CDR2 SVGAGI. The CDR3 runs 14 residues. Written as DNA, the CDR3 is TGTGCCAGCAGCGGGACAGGGAGCTCCTACGAGCAGTACTTC. Its translation is CASSGTGSSYEQYF.

The genes are TRBV7-2 and TRBJ1-5; a possible D gene is TRBD1 (6 bases). CDR1 SGHTA and CDR2 FQGNSA come from the germline V gene. This CDR3 has 15 residues. V dropped 3 bases and J dropped 4 bases, with 13 bases sitting between them. The CDR3 sequence is CASSLTGLVNQPQHF. CDR3 nucleotide sequence: TGTGCCAGCAGCTTGACAGGCCTCGTGAATCAGCCCCAGCATTTT.

V usage is TRBV29-1 and J usage is TRBJ2-7, with 12 bases fitting TRBD2. The CDR3 has 14 amino acids. CDR1 is SQVTM, CDR2 ANQGSEA, per germline. Trimming cost V 7 bases and J 3 bases; bases outside gene matches: 7. CDR3 in DNA: TGCAGCGCTGCGGGACTAGCGGGCGTCTACGAGCAGTACTTC. Translating gives CSAAGLAGVYEQYF.

The chain recombines TRBV19 with TRBJ1-5, with unresolved D. Germline assignment: CDR1 LNHDA and CDR2 SQIVND (reference sequence). Between the trimmed V and J ends, which lost 10 bases and 2 bases, there was a span of 15 bases. This CDR3 has 14 amino acids. The CDR3 nucleotides read TGTGCCACCCAGGTCGGGCGGCGCAATCAGCCCCAGCATTTT. This gives the protein CATQVGRRNQPQHF.

V usage is TRBV29-1 and J usage is TRBJ1-1; D remains ambiguous. There are 14 residues in the CDR3. The V gene lost 6 bases and the J gene lost 5 bases, with 19 bases spanning the gap. CDR1 is SQVTM and CDR2 is ANQGSEA in the germline V gene. CDR3 bases: TGCAGCGTCCGGAATCGTGGTTGGCTGACTGAAGCTTTCTTT. This sequence encodes CSVRNRGWLTEAFF.

V and J are TRBV9 and TRBJ2-1; 7 bases are a match to TRBD2. The V segment lost 5 bases and the J segment 1 base; nucleotides outside the gene matches: 6. Germline V gene sequence: CDR1 SGDLS, CDR2 YYNGEE. CDR3 length: 15 amino acids. The CDR3 here is CASRDTGGSYNEQFF. CDR3 DNA: TGTGCCAGCAGGGATACGGGAGGTTCCTACAATGAGCAGTTCTTC.

This chain connects TRBV7-9 to TRBJ1-4; D gene uncertain. The CDR3 extends over 13 amino acids. The germline V gene has CDR1 SEHNR and CDR2 FQNEAQ (reference sequence). Trimming left V 2 bases short and J 5 bases short, with 6 bases between. This CDR3 is CASSLLSNEKLFF. CDR3 bases: TGTGCCAGCAGCTTATTGTCGAATGAAAAACTGTTTTTT.

This clone has just one count. This rearrangement joins TRBV27 to TRBJ2-1; tentatively, D is TRBD2 (5 bases). Trimming pared 2 bases from V and 2 bases from J, leaving 13 bases between. The CDR3 extends over 16 amino acids. Germline loops: CDR1 MNHEY, CDR2 SMNVEV (reference sequence). The CDR3 loop is CASSLQRHTPYNEQFF. The DNA for the CDR3 is TGTGCCAGCAGTTTACAGCGGCACACACCCTACAATGAGCAGTTCTTC.

This rearrangement joins TRBV5-6 to TRBJ2-3; the D gene is possibly TRBD2 (5 bases). V gave up 4 bases and J gave up 2 bases, with 20 bases separating them. Germline V gene lookup returns CDR1 SGHDT and CDR2 YYEEEE. There are 17 residues in the CDR3. CDR3 bases: TGTGCCAGCAGCCCACCAAGGCTAGCCTTGGCCACAGATACGCAGTATTTT. It yields the protein CASSPPRLALATDTQYF.

The chain recombines TRBV30 with TRBJ2-1; D ambiguous. This CDR3 has 13 residues. The germline V gene has CDR1 GTSNPN and CDR2 SVGIG (reference sequence). The ends were cut back, 0 bases at V and 8 bases at J, with 11 bases in the middle. The CDR3 loop reads CAWSVPRSYEQFF. For the CDR3, the DNA is TGTGCCTGGAGTGTACCGCGGAGCTATGAGCAGTTCTTC.